Below, 3 T cell receptor beta chains from the same sample are listed, as sequenced in a study of blood T cell repertoires in COVID-19. TCRdb's copy holds only in-frame clones and misses some; the assay was immunoSEQ multiplex PCR. The sample yields some 150,000 clones, about 90% seen once. Sequenced sample: peripheral blood. The source is a middle-aged man with acute or convalescent COVID-19.

The chain has TRBV3-1 (or the pseudogene TRBV3-2) and TRBJ1-5; 7 bases are shared with TRBD1. The CDR3 runs to 15 residues. In germline, CDR1 is LGHDT, CDR2 YNNKEL (reference sequence). V lost 3 bases, J lost 6 bases, and 8 bases stayed unmatched. Here the CDR3 DNA reads TGTGCCAGCAGCCAGCAGGGGGTAAACGCTCAGCCCCAGCATTTT. Translating gives CASSQQGVNAQPQHF.

This rearrangement joins TRBV3-1 (or the pseudogene TRBV3-2) to TRBJ1-3; 7 bases match TRBD1. Germline lookup yields CDR1 LGHDT and CDR2 YNNKEL (reference sequence). The J segment lost 7 bases and the V segment lost 4 bases, leaving 10 bases of the junction unmatched. The CDR3 runs to 15 residues. The CDR3 DNA follows: TGTGCCAGCAGCCCAACAGGGGCTTGGAGGAACACCATATATTTT. This gives the protein CASSPTGAWRNTIYF.

The CDR3 DNA reads as TGTGCCAGCAGCCCCGGACAGGGGCAAGAGACCCAGTACTTC. Amino acids: CASSPGQGQETQYF. The genes are TRBV5-4 and TRBJ2-5; 9 bases fit TRBD1. In germline, CDR1 is SGHNT, CDR2 YYREEE (reference sequence). The CDR3 contains 14 residues. V trimming: 4 bases; J trimming: 2 bases; junction bases outside the gene matches: 3.